The present TCR beta chain was sequenced within a study of cytomegalovirus exposure and HLA in healthy donors. General study findings and limits: Associated with HLA alleles at 0.05 false discovery rate in a later analysis were over 15,000 TCR beta sequences. TCR beta chain V- and J-gene trimming was linked, in a later analysis, to a missense variant in DCLRE1C.

The PCR ran on 60 Vbeta and 13 Jbeta primers. Generated by immunoSEQ multiplex PCR, the TCRdb table keeps only in-frame clones and is missing some. The sample has over 150,000 clones, around four fifths seen once; the top ten hold approximately 0.87%. Trimming removed 4 bases from V and 2 bases from J, with 9 bases in between. In germline, CDR1 is MNHEY, CDR2 SMNVEV (reference sequence). The CDR3 is 14 amino acids. Concerning this clone: Antigen: not known.

The genes are TRBV27 and TRBJ2-1; D may be TRBD1 (6 bases). The sequence came from a girl under 10 years old in good health and CMV-seropositive. Specimen: PBMCs. This CDR3 reads CASSWGQTYNEQFF. DNA for the CDR3: TGTGCCAGCAGTTGGGGGCAGACCTACAATGAGCAGTTCTTC.